Presented here are 17 T cell receptor beta chains from one specimen sequenced in a study of identical twins. Using its own MiXCR run on the 5' RACE reads, TCRdb lists one record per CDR3 protein. This sample carries hundreds of thousands of distinct CDR3 sequences, 20% to 25% of them seen once, and the ten largest clones take 0.45% to 0.5%. The same data also contributed to another study, on yellow fever vaccine responses in identical twins.

Sequencing was done on a sample of CD4+ T cells sorted from blood. The receptors were gathered from a woman aged 18-35 years in good health.

V usage is TRBV21-1 and J usage is TRBJ2-4; the table's D call of TRBD1 was not tested on the DNA. TRBV21-1 is an annotated pseudogene. This CDR3 spans 16 amino acids. CDR3 sequence: CASPYREVIAKNIQYF. Here the CDR3 DNA reads TGTGCCAGCCCATACAGGGAGGTGATAGCCAAAAACATTCAGTACTTC.

Only a few counts were recorded for this clonotype. The chain is built from TRBV20-1 and TRBJ2-3, with unresolved D. The germline gives CDR1 DFQATT, CDR2 SNEGSKA (reference sequence). V gave up 5 bases and J gave up 1 base, with 10 bases separating them. The CDR3 is 13 amino acids. CDR3 amino acids: CSAFASGTDTQYF. Written as DNA, the CDR3 is TGCAGTGCTTTCGCCTCGGGCACAGATACGCAGTATTTT.

This clonotype was counted between two and nine times. The gene calls are TRBV6-1 and TRBJ1-5; D perhaps matches TRBD1 (5 bases). The V end was cut by 8 bases, the J end by 3 bases, with 11 bases between. This CDR3 has 13 amino acids. Germline CDR1 and CDR2: MNHNS and SASEGT. Here the CDR3 DNA reads TGTGCCAGCTCGGGACGGATCAATCAGCCCCAGCATTTT. This encodes CASSGRINQPQHF.

This clonotype was seen a handful of times. The V call is TRBV12-3 or TRBV12-4, the J call TRBJ2-1; 10 positions match TRBD2. The CDR3 consists of 15 residues. V shed 1 base and J 8 bases; nucleotides not matched to a gene: 5. CDR3 loop: CASSLVASGSHEQFF. For the CDR3, the DNA is TGTGCCAGCAGTTTAGTGGCTAGCGGGAGCCATGAGCAGTTCTTC.

This clonotype showed up just a few times. This chain uses TRBV5-1 with TRBJ1-1; 7 bases agree with TRBD1. After removal of 0 bases from V and 6 bases from J, the junction contained 5 bases not matched to a gene. CDR1 is SGHRS and CDR2 is YFSETQ in the germline V gene. The CDR3 totals 14 residues. This CDR3 is CASSLGDRASEAFF. The CDR3 DNA reads TGCGCCAGCAGCTTGGGAGACAGGGCCTCTGAAGCTTTCTTT.

The V and J genes are TRBV20-1 and TRBJ1-5; D not certain. The CDR3 loop spans 13 amino acids. Trimming shortened V by 4 bases and J by 1 base, and 8 bases separated the two germline ends. Germline-derived CDR1 and CDR2 are DFQATT and SNEGSKA (reference sequence). The CDR3 nucleotides read TGCAGTGCTACAGTGGGGAGCAATCAGCCCCAGCATTTT. Protein product: CSATVGSNQPQHF.

Only a few counts were recorded for this clonotype. The V and J genes are TRBV5-1 and TRBJ2-1; D is undetermined. CDR1 SGHRS and CDR2 YFSETQ come from the germline V gene. The V and J ends lost 0 bases and 2 bases respectively, with 9 bases between them. The CDR3 is 15 amino acids. The CDR3 bases are TGCGCCAGCAGCTTGGCCTGGGTAGCCTACAATGAGCAGTTCTTC. Amino acid sequence: CASSLAWVAYNEQFF.

This clonotype showed up just a few times. The chain links TRBV9 to TRBJ2-7; perhaps TRBD1 as D (6 bases). The germline V and J ends were trimmed by 0 bases and 2 bases, with 9 bases remaining between them. The CDR3 is 14 residues long. Germline values: CDR1 SGDLS, CDR2 YYNGEE. CDR3 nucleotide sequence: TGTGCCAGCAGCGTAGCCCCAGGGGCCTACGAGCAGTACTTC. Its protein product is CASSVAPGAYEQYF.

V and J are TRBV5-1 and TRBJ2-5, with a possible D match to TRBD2 (6 bases). This CDR3 contains 15 residues. The V gene lost 4 bases and the J gene lost 2 bases, with 15 bases spanning the gap. Germline CDR1 reads SGHRS; CDR2 reads YFSETQ. The chain's CDR3 is CASSPGRGNQETQYF. CDR3 sequence (DNA): TGCGCCAGCAGCCCGGGACGGGGGAATCAAGAGACCCAGTACTTC.

This clonotype has more than one count but fewer than ten. The gene calls are TRBV19 and TRBJ2-2; D is unclear. The ends were cut back, 3 bases at V and 4 bases at J, with 12 bases in the middle. Germline assignment: CDR1 LNHDA and CDR2 SQIVND (reference sequence). The length of the CDR3 is 15 residues. The CDR3 coding sequence is TGTGCCAGTAGTATTATGGACCGATCCACCGGGGAGCTGTTTTTT. Translation gives CASSIMDRSTGELFF.

The chain carries TRBV7-3 and TRBJ2-1, with D unclear. This CDR3 has 13 residues. V was cut by 2 bases and J by 6 bases, with 8 bases left in between. Germline loops: CDR1 SGHTA, CDR2 FQGTGA. The CDR3: CASSLAPVNEQFF. The CDR3 DNA reads as TGTGCCAGCAGCTTAGCGCCGGTCAATGAGCAGTTCTTC.

The rearrangement joins TRBV29-1 to TRBJ2-3, with D maybe TRBD2 (5 bases). Germline V gene data show CDR1 as SQVTM and CDR2 as ANQGSEA. V was cut by 7 bases and J by 4 bases, with 9 bases left in between. The length of the CDR3 is 11 residues. DNA of the CDR3: TGCAGCGCCTCTAGCCCAGATACGCAGTATTTT. Protein: CSASSPDTQYF.

This clonotype was observed a handful of times. The rearrangement uses TRBV5-6 and TRBJ2-3; maybe TRBD2 (5 bases). The germline gives CDR1 SGHDT, CDR2 YYEEEE. Between the trimmed V and J ends, which lost 4 bases and 0 bases, there was a span of 12 bases. CDR3 length: 15 amino acids. CDR3 sequence (DNA): TGTGCCAGCAGCGCCGACTGGACTAGCACAGATACGCAGTATTTT. Encoded protein: CASSADWTSTDTQYF.

This clonotype occurred many times. J is TRBJ2-5 and V is TRBV9, with 10 bases lining up with TRBD1. Germline V gene sequence: CDR1 SGDLS, CDR2 YYNGEE. V trimming: 0 bases; J trimming: 5 bases; junction bases outside the gene matches: 4. The CDR3 sequence is 15 residues long. This CDR3 is CASSVATGGLETQYF. The CDR3 region has the DNA TGTGCCAGCAGCGTAGCGACAGGGGGCCTGGAGACCCAGTACTTC.

This sequence joins TRBV20-1 and TRBJ2-1; D is unresolved. The CDR3 sequence is 12 residues long. The V gene's germline CDR1 is DFQATT and CDR2 SNEGSKA (reference sequence). Trimming took off 1 base at V and 9 bases at J, with 10 bases between the two ends. Written as DNA, the CDR3 is TGCAGTGCTAGAGGGCGGCTGGCTGAGCAGTTCTTC. This gives the protein CSARGRLAEQFF.

This clonotype has only a few counts. The chain joins TRBV5-5 to TRBJ1-4; D possibly corresponds to TRBD1 (5 bases). Germline values: CDR1 SGHKS, CDR2 YYEKEE (reference sequence). Trimming removed 0 bases at V and 0 bases at J, with 12 bases between. This CDR3 has 17 amino acids. As DNA, the CDR3 is TGTGCCAGCAGCTTGGCTGGGACCGGGACAACTAATGAAAAACTGTTTTTT. Protein sequence: CASSLAGTGTTNEKLFF.

The rearrangement links TRBV25-1 to TRBJ2-3, with D uncertain. V lost 3 bases and J lost 3, with 10 bases in between. Looked up from germline, CDR1 is MGHDK and CDR2 is SYGVNS. This CDR3 has 14 amino acids. CDR3 DNA sequence: TGTGCCAGCAGTGACGTGCCAGAGACAGATACGCAGTATTTT. As protein: CASSDVPETDTQYF. Using reference TRBV25-1 and TRBJ2-3 for the parts outside the CDR3, the full variable domain is EADIYQTPRYLVIGTGKKITLECSQTMGHDKMYWYQQDPGMELHLIHYSYGVNSTEKGDLSSESTVSRIRTEHFPLTLESARPSHTSQYLCASSDVPETDTQYFGPGTRLTVL.